A single T cell receptor (beta chain) is shown here with its context. Its cognate antigen is unknown. The record originates from a study of OX40 agonist ivuxolimab in advanced cancers. For the study at large: Ivuxolimab, an antibody that agonizes OX40 (CD134), was administered to the patients. Findings and caveats of the study: By week 6 at 0.1 to 3.0 mg/kg, blood CD4+ and CD8+ T cells had expanded clonally.

The CDR3 has 15 amino acids. Germline CDR1 is LNHNV and CDR2 is YYDKDF (reference sequence). V lost 2 bases to trimming and J lost 3 bases, with 10 bases between them. Some clones are missing from TCRdb's copy, which holds only in-frame ones; the method was immunoSEQ multiplex PCR. The sample shows about 46,000 clones, 87% of them seen only once. Any history of autoimmune disease or systemic immunosuppression disqualified patients. The source of this sequence is an adult with an advanced solid tumor such as melanoma, head and neck, liver or kidney cancer. V is TRBV15 and J is TRBJ2-2; D tentatively fits TRBD1 or TRBD2 (5 bases each). Sequencing used CD4+ or CD8+ T cells sorted from blood, obtained in a trial of the OX40 agonist ivuxolimab. CDR3 sequence (DNA): TGTGCCACCAGCAGACGAGGGACCCACACCGGGGAGCTGTTTTTT. It translates to CATSRRGTHTGELFF.